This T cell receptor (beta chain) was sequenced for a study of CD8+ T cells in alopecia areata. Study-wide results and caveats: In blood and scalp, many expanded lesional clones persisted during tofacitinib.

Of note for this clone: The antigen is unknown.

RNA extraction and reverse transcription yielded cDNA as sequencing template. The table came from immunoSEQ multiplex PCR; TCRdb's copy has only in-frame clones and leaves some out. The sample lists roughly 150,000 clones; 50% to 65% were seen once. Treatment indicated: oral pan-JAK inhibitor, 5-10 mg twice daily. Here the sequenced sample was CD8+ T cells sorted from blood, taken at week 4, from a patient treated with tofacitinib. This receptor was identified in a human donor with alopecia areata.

The CDR3 sequence: CASRNFDTEAFF. DNA of the CDR3: TGTGCCAGCAGAAATTTTGACACTGAAGCTTTCTTT. J is TRBJ1-1 and V is TRBV27; D unresolved. CDR3 length equals 12 residues. V was shortened by 6 bases and J by 3 bases, with 8 bases between the two germline ends. The germline V gene has CDR1 MNHEY and CDR2 SMNVEV (reference sequence).